Following are 26 T cell receptor beta chains from one sample sequenced in a study of T cells in Graves' hyperthyroidism and ophthalmopathy. Amplified regions were TCR beta CDR3 sequences from RNA transcripts. The TCR CDR3 was amplified in a first-round RT-PCR using the HTBI primer set. A single record per CDR3 protein comes from TCRdb applying MiXCR to the multiplex PCR reads. The repertoire includes 300,000 to 450,000 distinct CDR3 sequences, approximately 15% of them detected once, and about 10% sits in the top ten. Specimen: blood. The receptors were sampled from an older woman with Graves' hyperthyroidism.

This clonotype was detected ten times or more. The chain has TRBV19 and TRBJ2-5; D may be TRBD1 or TRBD2 (6 bases each). Germline V gene data show CDR1 as LNHDA and CDR2 as SQIVND (reference sequence). V shed 1 base and J shed 4 bases, with 16 bases lying between them. The CDR3 is made up of 16 amino acids. CDR3 sequence (DNA): TGTGCCAGTAGTATAGGGGGGCGAGCGGGTTCAGAGACCCAGTACTTC. It specifies CASSIGGRAGSETQYF.

This clonotype appeared many times. V gene TRBV27 combines with J gene TRBJ2-7; weak D call: TRBD1 (6 bases). CDR3 length: 12 residues. V shed 6 bases and J shed 6 bases, with 12 bases lying between them. Germline CDR1 MNHEY, CDR2 SMNVEV (reference sequence). CDR3: CASRQGIGEQYF. The CDR3 nucleotides read TGTGCCAGCAGGCAGGGGATAGGCGAGCAGTACTTC.

The chain couples TRBV19 to TRBJ2-3, with a possible D match to TRBD2 (5 bases). The CDR3 sequence is 15 residues long. Per germline, CDR1 LNHDA and CDR2 SQIVND (reference sequence). Deletions cut 6 bases from V and 3 bases from J, with 16 bases between. As DNA, the CDR3 is TGTGCCAGTAGCGATTGGACGGACTTGACAGATACGCAGTATTTT. It codes for CASSDWTDLTDTQYF.

This clonotype occurred many times. This chain connects TRBV30 to TRBJ1-2; 10 bases agree with TRBD1. The CDR3 is 12 residues long. CDR1 is GTSNPN and CDR2 is SVGIG in the germline V gene (reference sequence). The V gene end was trimmed by 5 bases and the J gene end by 8 bases; junction bases not matched to a gene: 5. The CDR3 DNA sequence: TGTGCCTGGGGACAGGGGGTAGGAGGCTACACCTTC. This translates into CAWGQGVGGYTF.

This clonotype was seen ten or more times. The genes are TRBV3-1 and TRBJ1-1; the D gene is possibly TRBD1 (6 bases). Germline V lookup: CDR1 LGHDT, CDR2 YNNKEL (reference sequence). The V end was cut by 4 bases, the J end by 1 base, with 13 bases between. CDR3 length: 15 amino acids. The CDR3 loop is CASSPKGQSNTEAFF. CDR3 nucleotides: TGTGCCAGCAGCCCAAAAGGACAGTCGAACACTGAAGCTTTCTTT. Full variable domain (remainder filled in from reference TRBV3-1 and TRBJ1-1): DTAVSQTPKYLVTQMGNDKSIKCEQNLGHDTMYWYKQDSKKFLKIMFSYNNKELIINETVPNRFSPKSPDKAHLNLHINSLELGDSAVYFCASSPKGQSNTEAFFGQGTRLTVV.

The rearrangement links TRBV20-1 to TRBJ1-5; 11 bases line up with TRBD1. Germline assignment: CDR1 DFQATT and CDR2 SNEGSKA (reference sequence). The length of the CDR3 is 18 residues. As DNA, the CDR3 is TGCAGCGCGAGGAGACCCGGGACAGGGGGGTATGGCAATCAGCCCCAGCATTTT. Protein: CSARRPGTGGYGNQPQHF.

This clonotype occurred many times. CDR3 nucleotide sequence: TGCAGTGCTGCGCGGGAGGTAGTGTACAATGAGCAGTTCTTC. Protein sequence: CSAAREVVYNEQFF. The chain combines TRBV20-1 with TRBJ2-1; TRBD2 matches 8 bases. With 5 bases clipped from V and 4 bases from J, the junction kept 7 bases outside the gene matches. Germline V gene sequence: CDR1 DFQATT, CDR2 SNEGSKA (reference sequence). The CDR3 runs 14 residues.

This chain connects TRBV9 to TRBJ2-1; 7 bases match TRBD2. The CDR3 covers 15 residues. J lost 5 bases, V lost 1 base, and 6 bases had no gene match. Germline V gene data show CDR1 as SGDLS and CDR2 as YYNGEE. The DNA for the CDR3 is TGTGCCAGCAGCGTATCGCTAGCGGTCGACAATGAGCAGTTCTTC. Its protein is CASSVSLAVDNEQFF.

This clonotype was counted a few times. J is TRBJ2-7 and V is TRBV2; 8 nucleotides line up with TRBD1. The V gene's germline CDR1 is SNHLY and CDR2 FYNNEI. This CDR3 comprises 15 residues. V shed 11 bases, J shed 1 base, and the junction held 13 bases outside the gene matches. CDR3 in amino acids: CAVLSSRGRSYEQYF. CDR3 coding DNA: TGTGCCGTCCTTAGCAGCAGGGGGCGATCCTACGAGCAGTACTTC.

This clonotype was seen a handful of times. The chain combines TRBV6-1 with TRBJ2-7; D possibly corresponds to TRBD1 (5 bases). Per the germline V gene, CDR1 is MNHNS and CDR2 is SASEGT. This CDR3 is 14 amino acids long. V was cut by 5 bases and J by 3 bases, with 14 bases left in between. Here the CDR3 reads CASSKGPPHYEQYF. In nucleotides, the CDR3 is TGTGCCAGCAGTAAGGGGCCGCCTCACTACGAGCAGTACTTC.

The V and J genes are TRBV6-1 and TRBJ1-6; D gene ambiguous. The CDR3 is made up of 14 amino acids. Germline V gene data show CDR1 as MNHNS and CDR2 as SASEGT. Trimming removed 9 bases at V and 12 bases at J, with 21 bases between. The CDR3 DNA follows: TGTGCCAGTAAACCCGGGAGCCGCGGTGTACCCCTCCACTTT. Its protein is CASKPGSRGVPLHF.

This clonotype was observed at least ten times. CDR3 region: CASSPTGTSGRYEQYF. CDR3 in DNA: TGTGCCAGCAGTCCCACTGGGACTAGCGGGAGGTACGAGCAGTACTTC. This chain links TRBV6-2 or TRBV6-3 with TRBJ2-7, with 15 bases lining up with TRBD2. The CDR3 covers 16 residues. V dropped 5 bases and J dropped 4; count of bases not matched to a gene: 6. CDR1 MNHEY and CDR2 SVGEGT come from the germline V gene.

This clonotype has ten or more counts. The gene calls are TRBV29-1 and TRBJ2-7, with 7 bases fitting TRBD2. Germline CDR1 reads SQVTM; CDR2 reads ANQGSEA. This CDR3 region has 14 residues. Trimming took 0 bases from V and 0 from J; bases not matched to a gene: 2. The CDR3 region has the DNA TGCAGCGTTGAAGAGGGAGGGAGCTCCTACGAGCAGTACTTC. Protein product: CSVEEGGSSYEQYF.

This clonotype appeared many times. The rearrangement links TRBV6-1 to TRBJ1-1; 7 positions match TRBD1. V shed 0 bases and J 5 bases; nucleotides not matched to a gene: 3. The CDR3 has 14 amino acids. The germline gives CDR1 MNHNS, CDR2 SASEGT. CDR3 in amino acids: CASSEAGGFTEAFF. The CDR3 DNA reads as TGTGCCAGCAGTGAAGCAGGGGGCTTTACTGAAGCTTTCTTT.

This clonotype was seen many times. The chain joins TRBV11-3 to TRBJ2-3; TRBD2 matches 13 bases. The germline V gene encodes CDR1 SGHNT and CDR2 YENEEA. V trimming: 6 bases; J trimming: 2 bases; junction bases outside the gene matches: 11. This CDR3 comprises 18 residues. CDR3 in amino acids: CASSSPPGLAGPTDTQYF. The DNA of the CDR3 is TGTGCCAGCAGTTCCCCACCGGGACTAGCGGGGCCCACAGATACGCAGTATTTT.

This clonotype was detected many times. The rearrangement joins TRBV2 to TRBJ1-5; D is uncertain. Trimming removed 5 bases from V and 11 bases from J, with 16 bases in between. The CDR3 contains 13 residues. CDR1 is SNHLY and CDR2 is FYNNEI in the germline V gene. CDR3 bases: TGTGCCAGCAGTTACCCCCGCCAGTCGGCCCAGCATTTT. Protein product: CASSYPRQSAQHF.

This clonotype was seen repeatedly, ten times or more. The V and J genes are TRBV27 and TRBJ2-3, with 8 nucleotides matching TRBD1. The CDR3 covers 18 residues. V dropped 3 bases and J dropped 3; count of bases not matched to a gene: 14. CDR1 MNHEY and CDR2 SMNVEV come from the germline V gene (reference sequence). The CDR3 sequence is CASSLRPGGRGRTDTQYF. The CDR3 DNA is TGTGCCAGCAGTTTGAGGCCAGGGGGCCGGGGAAGGACAGATACGCAGTATTTT.

The chain joins TRBV11-2 to TRBJ1-2, with D perhaps TRBD1 (6 bases). Germline V gene lookup returns CDR1 SGHAT and CDR2 FQNNGV. Trimming left V 1 base short and J 5 bases short, with 8 bases between. The CDR3 is 13 amino acids. CDR3 residues: CASSLAGEYGYTF. In DNA, the CDR3 is TGTGCCAGCAGCTTAGCAGGGGAATATGGCTACACCTTC. Full variable domain (remainder filled in from reference TRBV11-2 and TRBJ1-2): EAGVAQSPRYKIIEKRQSVAFWCNPISGHATLYWYQQILGQGPKLLIQFQNNGVVDDSQLPKDRFSAERLKGVDSTLKIQPAKLEDSAVYLCASSLAGEYGYTFGSGTRLTVV.

A word on this clonotype: One base away lies a much larger clone, so this may be a sequencing read error. The CDR3 carries no conserved terminal phenylalanine or tryptophan, so it likely arises from a read error. The V call is TRBV11-2, the J call TRBJ2-7; 12 nucleotides line up with TRBD1. The V and J ends lost 8 bases and 4 bases, in that order; junction bases with no gene match: 12. CDR1 and CDR2 from the germline V gene are SGHAT and FQNNGV. The CDR3 has 16 amino acids. CDR3 in DNA: TGTGCCAGCTCCCAGCCGGGGACAGGGGGCATTTACGAGCAGTACCTC. It yields the protein CASSQPGTGGIYEQYL.

This clonotype was seen many times. The V gene is TRBV20-1, the J gene TRBJ2-6; 9 bases match TRBD2. CDR1 is DFQATT and CDR2 is SNEGSKA in the germline V gene (reference sequence). V shed 1 base, J shed 4 bases, and the junction held 5 bases outside the gene matches. This CDR3 spans 16 amino acids. The CDR3 sequence is CSARAIAGDGANVLTF. The CDR3 nucleotides are TGCAGTGCTAGAGCAATAGCGGGAGACGGGGCCAACGTCCTGACTTTC.

In this sample, this clonotype turned up many times. This sequence joins TRBV5-6 and TRBJ1-2; 7 nucleotides match TRBD1. Germline CDR1 is SGHDT and CDR2 is YYEEEE. CDR3 length: 14 residues. J lost 2 bases, V lost 4 bases, and 5 bases had no gene match. CDR3 DNA: TGTGCCAGCAGCACGGGACAGTCAAACTATGGCTACACCTTC. Its protein is CASSTGQSNYGYTF. Variable domain in full (rest from reference TRBV5-6 and TRBJ1-2): DAGVTQSPTHLIKTRGQQVTLRCSPKSGHDTVSWYQQALGQGPQFIFQYYEEEERQRGNFPDRFSGHQFPNYSSELNVNALLLGDSALYLCASSTGQSNYGYTFGSGTRLTVV.

The CDR3 reads CASSPHLAAAYQETQYF. In DNA form, the CDR3 reads TGTGCCAGCAGCCCCCACCTAGCGGCAGCTTATCAAGAGACCCAGTACTTC. V gene TRBV5-5 combines with J gene TRBJ2-5; TRBD2 aligns across 7 bases. The CDR3 is 17 amino acids. V shed 4 bases, J shed 2 bases, and the junction held 14 bases outside the gene matches. The germline V gene encodes CDR1 SGHKS and CDR2 YYEKEE (reference sequence).

The table lists this clonotype with many counts. The chain carries TRBV18 and TRBJ1-2; perhaps TRBD1 as D (5 bases). The V gene's germline CDR1 is KGHSH and CDR2 LQKENI. The CDR3 is 14 amino acids. Trimming stripped 2 bases from V and 2 bases from J, with 9 bases between. This CDR3 reads CASSPTAGNYGYTF. In DNA form, the CDR3 reads TGTGCCAGCTCACCAACGGCAGGGAACTATGGCTACACCTTC.

J is TRBJ1-2 and V is TRBV6-6; a possible D gene is TRBD1 (6 bases). V was cut by 2 bases and J by 6 bases, with 13 bases left in between. Germline CDR1 and CDR2: MNHNY and SVGAGI (reference sequence). The CDR3 is 14 residues long. CDR3 protein: CASSYGRGDDGYTF. CDR3 nucleotide sequence: TGTGCCAGCAGTTACGGCAGGGGTGACGATGGCTACACCTTC.

This clonotype was detected ten times or more. The V call is TRBV24-1, the J call TRBJ2-1; weak D call: TRBD2 (5 bases). Per the germline V gene, CDR1 is KGHDR and CDR2 is SFDVKD. CDR3 size: 15 residues. Trimming removed 9 bases from V and 8 bases from J, with 22 bases in between. CDR3 nucleotide sequence: TGTGCCACCGGAGTTAGAGGGTATCGTATCGATGAGCAGTTCTTC. Translated, it gives CATGVRGYRIDEQFF.

The V and J genes are TRBV4-1 and TRBJ2-7, with D possibly being TRBD2 (7 bases). Germline V CDR1 and CDR2: MGHRA, YSYEKL. V dropped 7 bases and J dropped 7 bases, with 20 bases sitting between them. This CDR3 has 14 residues. The CDR3 nucleotides read TGCGCCAGCAACCGAGTTGGGGGGGCGGGGGAGCAGTACTTC. Its protein product is CASNRVGGAGEQYF.